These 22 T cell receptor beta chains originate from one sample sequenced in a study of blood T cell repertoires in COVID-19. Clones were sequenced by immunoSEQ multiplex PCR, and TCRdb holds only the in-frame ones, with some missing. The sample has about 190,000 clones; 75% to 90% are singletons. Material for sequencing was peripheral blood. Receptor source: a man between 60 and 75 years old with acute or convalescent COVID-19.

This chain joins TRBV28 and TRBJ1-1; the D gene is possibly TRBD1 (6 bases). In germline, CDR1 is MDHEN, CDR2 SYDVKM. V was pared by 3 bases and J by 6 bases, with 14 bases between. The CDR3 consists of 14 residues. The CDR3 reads CASSFPITGPEAFF. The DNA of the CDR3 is TGTGCCAGCAGTTTCCCCATCACAGGGCCTGAAGCTTTCTTT.

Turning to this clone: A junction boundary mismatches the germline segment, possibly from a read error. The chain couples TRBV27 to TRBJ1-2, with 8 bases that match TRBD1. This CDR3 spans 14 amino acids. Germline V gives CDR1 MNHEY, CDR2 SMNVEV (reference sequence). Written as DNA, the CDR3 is TGTGCCAGCAGTTCGATGGGACAGGACTATGGCGACACCTTC. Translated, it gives CASSSMGQDYGDTF.

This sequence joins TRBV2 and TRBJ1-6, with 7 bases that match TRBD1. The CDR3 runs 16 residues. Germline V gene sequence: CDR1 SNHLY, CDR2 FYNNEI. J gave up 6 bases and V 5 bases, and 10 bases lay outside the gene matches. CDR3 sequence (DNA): TGTGCCAGCAGTCAAAACAGGGGAAGAGGTAATTCACCCCTCCACTTT. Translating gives CASSQNRGRGNSPLHF. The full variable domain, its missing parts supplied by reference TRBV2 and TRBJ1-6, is EPEVTQTPSHQVTQMGQEVILRCVPISNHLYFYWYRQILGQKVEFLVSFYNNEISEKSEIFDDQFSVERPDGSNFTLKIRSTKLEDSAMYFCASSQNRGRGNSPLHFGNGTRLTVT.

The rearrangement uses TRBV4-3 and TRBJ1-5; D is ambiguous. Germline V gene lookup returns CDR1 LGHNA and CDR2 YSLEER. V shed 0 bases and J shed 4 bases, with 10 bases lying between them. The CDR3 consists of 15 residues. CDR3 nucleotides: TGCGCCAGCAGCCAAGATTGGAGGAGTAATCAGCCCCAGCATTTT. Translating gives CASSQDWRSNQPQHF.

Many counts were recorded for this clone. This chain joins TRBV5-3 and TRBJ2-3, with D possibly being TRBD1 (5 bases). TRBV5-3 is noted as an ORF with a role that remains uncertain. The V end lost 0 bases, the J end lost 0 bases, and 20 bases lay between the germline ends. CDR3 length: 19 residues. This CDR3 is CARSLAGQGNAPSTDTQYF. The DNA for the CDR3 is TGTGCCAGAAGCTTGGCCGGGCAGGGAAACGCTCCTAGCACAGATACGCAGTATTTT.

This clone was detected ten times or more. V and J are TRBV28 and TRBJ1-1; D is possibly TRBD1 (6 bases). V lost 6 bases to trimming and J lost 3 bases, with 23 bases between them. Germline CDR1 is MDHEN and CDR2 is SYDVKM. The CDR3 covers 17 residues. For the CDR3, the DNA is TGTGCCAGCAGCCGACCATTAACAGGGATGGGAGACACTGAAGCTTTCTTT. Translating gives CASSRPLTGMGDTEAFF.

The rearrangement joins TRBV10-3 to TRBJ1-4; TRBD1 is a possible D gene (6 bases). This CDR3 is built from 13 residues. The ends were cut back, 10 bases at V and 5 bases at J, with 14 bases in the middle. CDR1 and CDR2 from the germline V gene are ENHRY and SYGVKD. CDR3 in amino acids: CATSTGLNEKLFF. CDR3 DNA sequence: TGTGCCACCTCAACAGGGTTAAATGAAAAACTGTTTTTT.

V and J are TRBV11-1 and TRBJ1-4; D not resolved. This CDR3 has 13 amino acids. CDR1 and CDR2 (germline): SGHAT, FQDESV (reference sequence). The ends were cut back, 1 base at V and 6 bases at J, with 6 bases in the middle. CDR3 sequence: CASSLERDEKLFF. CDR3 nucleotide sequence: TGTGCCAGCAGCTTAGAACGCGATGAAAAACTGTTTTTT.

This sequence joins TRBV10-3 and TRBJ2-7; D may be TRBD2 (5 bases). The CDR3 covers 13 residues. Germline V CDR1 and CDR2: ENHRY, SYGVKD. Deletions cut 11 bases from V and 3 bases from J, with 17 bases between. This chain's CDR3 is CAVRTEPYYEQYF. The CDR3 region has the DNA TGTGCCGTCCGGACTGAGCCCTACTACGAGCAGTACTTC.

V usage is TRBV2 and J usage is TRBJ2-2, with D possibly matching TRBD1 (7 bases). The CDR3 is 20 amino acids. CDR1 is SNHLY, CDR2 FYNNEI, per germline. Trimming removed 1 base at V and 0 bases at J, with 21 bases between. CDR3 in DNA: TGTGCCAGCAGTGAAGGGGGACTCCTGAGACAGGGATCGAACACCGGGGAGCTGTTTTTT. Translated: CASSEGGLLRQGSNTGELFF.

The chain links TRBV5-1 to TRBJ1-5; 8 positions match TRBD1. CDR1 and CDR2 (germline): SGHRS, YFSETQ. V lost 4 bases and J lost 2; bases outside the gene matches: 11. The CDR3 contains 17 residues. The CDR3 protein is CASSPNGQGQGNQPQHF. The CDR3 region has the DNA TGCGCCAGCAGCCCAAATGGACAGGGTCAAGGCAATCAGCCCCAGCATTTT.

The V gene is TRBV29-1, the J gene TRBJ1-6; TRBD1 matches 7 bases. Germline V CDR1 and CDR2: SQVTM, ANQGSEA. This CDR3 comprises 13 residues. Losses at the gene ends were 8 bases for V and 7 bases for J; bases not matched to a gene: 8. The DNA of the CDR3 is TGCAGCACCCGACAGGGACAAAATTCACCCCTCCACTTT. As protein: CSTRQGQNSPLHF.

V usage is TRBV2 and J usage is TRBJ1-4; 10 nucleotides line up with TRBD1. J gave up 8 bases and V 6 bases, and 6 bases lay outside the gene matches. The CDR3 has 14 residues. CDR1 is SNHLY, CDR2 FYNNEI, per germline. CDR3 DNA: TGTGCCAGCAGGGCCGGGACAGGGGAGGAAAAACTGTTTTTT. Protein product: CASRAGTGEEKLFF.

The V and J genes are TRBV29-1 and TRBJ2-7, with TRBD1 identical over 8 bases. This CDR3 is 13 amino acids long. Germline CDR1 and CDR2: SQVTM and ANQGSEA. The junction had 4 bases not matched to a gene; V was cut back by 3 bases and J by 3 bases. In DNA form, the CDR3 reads TGCAGCGTTGACGGACAGGGTAACTACGAGCAGTACTTC. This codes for CSVDGQGNYEQYF.

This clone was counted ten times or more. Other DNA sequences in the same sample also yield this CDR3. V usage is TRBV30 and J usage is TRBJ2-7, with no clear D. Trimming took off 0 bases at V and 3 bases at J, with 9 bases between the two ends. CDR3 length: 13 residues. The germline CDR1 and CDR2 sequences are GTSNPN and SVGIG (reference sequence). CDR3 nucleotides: TGTGCCTGGAGTGTATCAGGTAACTACGAGCAGTACTTC. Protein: CAWSVSGNYEQYF.

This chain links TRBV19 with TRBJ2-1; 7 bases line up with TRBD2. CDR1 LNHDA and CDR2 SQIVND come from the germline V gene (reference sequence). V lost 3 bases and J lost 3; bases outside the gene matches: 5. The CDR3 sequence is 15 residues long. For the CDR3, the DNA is TGTGCCAGTAGTATGTGGGGGGGAGGCTACAATGAGCAGTTCTTC. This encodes CASSMWGGGYNEQFF.

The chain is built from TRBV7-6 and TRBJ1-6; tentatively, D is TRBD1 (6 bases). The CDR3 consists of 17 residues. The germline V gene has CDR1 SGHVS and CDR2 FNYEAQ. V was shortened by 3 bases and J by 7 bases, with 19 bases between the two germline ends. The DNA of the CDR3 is TGTGCCAGCAGCTTGGGAGGGTTGGGGGGCAGGAATTCACCCCTCCACTTT. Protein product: CASSLGGLGGRNSPLHF.

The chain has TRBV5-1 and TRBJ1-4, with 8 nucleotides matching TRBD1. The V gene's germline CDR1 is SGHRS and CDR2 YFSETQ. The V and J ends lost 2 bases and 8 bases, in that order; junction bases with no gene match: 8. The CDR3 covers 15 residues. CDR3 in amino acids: CASSFLGTGEEKLFF. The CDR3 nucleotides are TGCGCCAGCAGCTTTCTCGGGACAGGAGAGGAAAAACTGTTTTTT.

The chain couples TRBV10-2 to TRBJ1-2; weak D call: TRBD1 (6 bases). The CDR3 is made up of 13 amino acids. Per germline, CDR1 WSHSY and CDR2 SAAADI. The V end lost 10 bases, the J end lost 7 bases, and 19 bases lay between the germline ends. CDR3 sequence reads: CATTLAGDVGYTF. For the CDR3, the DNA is TGCGCCACCACTCTTGCAGGGGATGTTGGCTACACCTTC.

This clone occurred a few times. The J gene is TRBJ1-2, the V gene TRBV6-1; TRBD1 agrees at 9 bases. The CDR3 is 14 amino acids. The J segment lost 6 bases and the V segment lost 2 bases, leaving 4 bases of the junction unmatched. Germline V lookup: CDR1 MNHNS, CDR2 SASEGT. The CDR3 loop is CASSEWDREDGYTF. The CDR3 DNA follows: TGTGCCAGCAGTGAATGGGACAGGGAGGATGGCTACACCTTC.

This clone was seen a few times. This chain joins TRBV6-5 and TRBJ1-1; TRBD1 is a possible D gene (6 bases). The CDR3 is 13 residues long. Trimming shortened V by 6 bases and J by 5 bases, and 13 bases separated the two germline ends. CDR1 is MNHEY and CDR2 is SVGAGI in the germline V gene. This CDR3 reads CASRATGTTEAFF. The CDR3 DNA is TGTGCCAGCAGAGCCACAGGGACGACTGAAGCTTTCTTT.

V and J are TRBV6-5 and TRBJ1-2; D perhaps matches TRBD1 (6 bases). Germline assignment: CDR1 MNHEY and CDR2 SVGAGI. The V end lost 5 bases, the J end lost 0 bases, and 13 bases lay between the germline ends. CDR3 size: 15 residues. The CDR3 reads CASSTSGTTNYGYTF. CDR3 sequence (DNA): TGTGCCAGCAGTACTTCCGGGACAACTAACTATGGCTACACCTTC.